The entry below gives a single T cell receptor (beta chain) sequence along with its context. Its matching antigen is unknown. This sample stems from a study of OX40 agonist ivuxolimab in advanced cancers. Whole-study context: Given to patients was ivuxolimab, an agonistic anti-OX40 (CD134) antibody. Enrolled patients in dose escalation had cancers that were hepatocellular carcinoma, melanoma, renal cell or head and neck cancer. Among those enrolled, mean age was about 63 years (range about 23 to 90) and 75% to 85% were male.

Some clones are missing from TCRdb's copy, which holds only in-frame ones; the method was immunoSEQ multiplex PCR. The repertoire holds 65,000 to 70,000 clones, with about 84% as singletons. Study observations and caveats: The authors did not determine the antigen specificity of the expanded peripheral T cells.

Trimming took off 3 bases at V and 5 bases at J, with 8 bases between the two ends. Germline values: CDR1 LGHNA, CDR2 YSLEER. The CDR3 contains 13 residues. The specimen comprised CD4+ or CD8+ T cells sorted from blood, sampled in a trial of the OX40 agonist ivuxolimab. This chain joins TRBV4-3 and TRBJ1-5; D call uncertain. The sequence came from an adult with an advanced solid tumor such as melanoma, head and neck, liver or kidney cancer. The DNA for the CDR3 is TGCGCCAGCAGCCATAAGACGGATCAGCCCCAGCATTTT. Protein: CASSHKTDQPQHF.